These 31 T cell receptor beta chains were sequenced from one sample in a study of shared clonotypes between healthy human individuals. TCRdb's copy holds only in-frame clones and misses some; the assay was immunoSEQ multiplex PCR. The table includes millions of clones, approximately 92% detected once. The sequenced sample consisted of naive CD4+ T cells sorted from blood. Subset denoted: CD45RA+ positively selected. All receptors derive from a young man in good health.

This chain connects TRBV5-1 to TRBJ2-2, with 7 bases identical to TRBD2. There are 20 residues in the CDR3. Germline V gene lookup returns CDR1 SGHRS and CDR2 YFSETQ. V dropped 3 bases and J dropped 6; count of bases not matched to a gene: 23. In DNA form, the CDR3 reads TGCGCCAGCAGCTCTCCGCCCCGGACTAGTGTCCTATATGCCCCCGGGGAGCTGTTTTTT. Residues: CASSSPPRTSVLYAPGELFF. Based on the CDR3 plus reference TRBV5-1 and TRBJ2-2, the full variable domain is KAGVTQTPRYLIKTRGQQVTLSCSPISGHRSVSWYQQTPGQGLQFLFEYFSETQRNKGNFPGRFSGRQFSNSRSEMNVSTLELGDSALYLCASSSPPRTSVLYAPGELFFGEGSRLTVL.

V gene TRBV5-6 combines with J gene TRBJ1-4, with 7 positions matching TRBD1. CDR1 SGHDT and CDR2 YYEEEE come from the germline V gene. J gave up 5 bases and V 4 bases, and 11 bases lay outside the gene matches. The CDR3 runs to 16 residues. The CDR3 region has the DNA TGTGCCAGCAGCCCCAATACAGGGACAGTCAATGAAAAACTGTTTTTT. Its translation is CASSPNTGTVNEKLFF.

The V call is TRBV9, the J call TRBJ1-6; 8 nucleotides line up with TRBD1. With 0 bases clipped from V and 1 base from J, the junction kept 3 bases outside the gene matches. This CDR3 has 17 amino acids. Per germline, CDR1 SGDLS and CDR2 YYNGEE. CDR3 coding DNA: TGTGCCAGCAGCGTAGGGGGGGACAGGTCCTATAATTCACCCCTCCACTTT. This translates into CASSVGGDRSYNSPLHF. The entire variable domain, with the rest obtained from reference TRBV9 and TRBJ1-6, is as follows: DSGVTQTPKHLITATGQRVTLRCSPRSGDLSVYWYQQSLDQGLQFLIQYYNGEERAKGNILERFSAQQFPDLHSELNLSSLELGDSALYFCASSVGGDRSYNSPLHFGNGTRLTVT.

The V gene is TRBV10-1, the J gene TRBJ2-1, with 12 bases that match TRBD2. CDR3 size: 15 residues. V shed 5 bases and J 8 bases; nucleotides not matched to a gene: 7. The germline gives CDR1 WNHNN, CDR2 SYGVQD (reference sequence). This CDR3 reads CASSLTSGSRDEQFF. In nucleotides, the CDR3 is TGCGCCAGCAGTTTGACTAGCGGGAGTAGGGATGAGCAGTTCTTC.

The chain employs TRBV27 and TRBJ2-2, with unresolved D. V shed 5 bases and J shed 1 base, with 8 bases lying between them. The CDR3 length is 14 residues. Germline V gene data show CDR1 as MNHEY and CDR2 as SMNVEV (reference sequence). The CDR3 is CASSPRMNTGELFF. Written as DNA, the CDR3 is TGTGCCAGCAGTCCCAGGATGAACACCGGGGAGCTGTTTTTT.

The chain is built from TRBV7-6 and TRBJ2-3; 7 bases agree with TRBD1. With V trimmed by 3 bases and J by 1 base, 10 bases remained unmatched. CDR1 SGHVS and CDR2 FNYEAQ come from the germline V gene. CDR3 size: 17 residues. The CDR3 region is CASSLDRSPFGTDTQYF. The CDR3 DNA is TGTGCCAGCAGCTTGGACAGGAGCCCCTTCGGCACAGATACGCAGTATTTT.

The rearrangement links TRBV7-8 to TRBJ1-6, with 8 positions matching TRBD1. V shed 1 base, J shed 0 bases, and the junction held 8 bases outside the gene matches. The CDR3 is 19 residues long. Germline V gene data show CDR1 as SGHVS and CDR2 as FQNEAQ. The CDR3 sequence: CASSLGQGPVSSYNSPLHF. DNA of the CDR3: TGTGCCAGCAGCTTAGGACAGGGGCCAGTTAGCTCCTATAATTCACCCCTCCACTTT. The variable domain in full, completed from reference TRBV7-8 and TRBJ1-6, reads GAGVSQSPRYKVAKRGQDVALRCDPISGHVSLFWYQQALGQGPEFLTYFQNEAQLDKSGLPSDRFFAERPEGSVSTLKIQRTQQEDSAVYLCASSLGQGPVSSYNSPLHFGNGTRLTVT.

The chain has TRBV12-5 and TRBJ2-5; 10 bases are shared with TRBD2. Trimming at V came to 0 bases and at J to 5 bases, leaving 15 bases not matched to a gene. The CDR3 is 19 residues long. Germline V gene lookup returns CDR1 LGHNT and CDR2 FRNRAP. CDR3 in amino acids: CASGLVADGSGRATETQYF. For the CDR3, the DNA is TGTGCTAGTGGTTTGGTCGCGGACGGAAGCGGGAGGGCAACGGAGACCCAGTACTTC.

The chain couples TRBV6-1 to TRBJ2-1; D is perhaps TRBD1 (5 bases). The CDR3 covers 17 residues. Trimming removed 4 bases at V and 2 bases at J, with 18 bases between. Looked up from germline, CDR1 is MNHNS and CDR2 is SASEGT. The CDR3 sequence is CASSARQGFPPYNEQFF. The CDR3 DNA follows: TGTGCCAGCAGTGCCCGGCAGGGCTTCCCGCCCTACAATGAGCAGTTCTTC.

The V and J genes are TRBV30 and TRBJ2-1, with 15 positions matching TRBD2. With V trimmed by 0 bases and J by 6 bases, 6 bases remained unmatched. Germline loops: CDR1 GTSNPN, CDR2 SVGIG (reference sequence). The CDR3 extends over 17 amino acids. The CDR3 bases are TGTGCCTGGAGTGTGGAAAGGACTAGCGGGGGGGCCAATGAGCAGTTCTTC. It yields the protein CAWSVERTSGGANEQFF.

This chain connects TRBV4-3 to TRBJ1-6; no definite D call. V was cut by 0 bases and J by 5 bases, with 11 bases left in between. CDR3 length: 16 residues. Germline loops: CDR1 LGHNA, CDR2 YSLEER. The CDR3 bases are TGCGCCAGCAGCCAAGACCCAGGTGGGAATAATTCACCCCTCCACTTT. Protein sequence: CASSQDPGGNNSPLHF.

This chain uses TRBV5-1 with TRBJ2-5; 8 nucleotides align to TRBD1. The CDR3 covers 15 residues. CDR1 and CDR2 (germline): SGHRS, YFSETQ. V lost 0 bases, J lost 4 bases, and 5 bases stayed unmatched. CDR3 amino acids: CASSLDDRGSETQYF. The CDR3 DNA reads as TGCGCCAGCAGCTTGGACGACAGGGGATCAGAGACCCAGTACTTC.

The chain couples TRBV5-1 to TRBJ2-5; a weak D match, TRBD2 (6 bases). V gave up 4 bases and J gave up 3 bases, with 13 bases separating them. The CDR3 consists of 14 residues. The germline CDR1 and CDR2 sequences are SGHRS and YFSETQ. CDR3 region: CASSPGLTKETQYF. For the CDR3, the DNA is TGCGCCAGCAGCCCGGGACTCACAAAAGAGACCCAGTACTTC.

This chain uses TRBV30 with TRBJ2-2; D possibly matches TRBD1 or TRBD2 (6 bases each). The length of the CDR3 is 15 residues. Germline V lookup: CDR1 GTSNPN, CDR2 SVGIG (reference sequence). V was trimmed by 2 bases and J by 6 bases, leaving 16 bases between them. The CDR3 sequence is CAWSPGGTRAGELFF. The DNA of the CDR3 is TGTGCCTGGAGTCCCGGGGGCACGAGGGCCGGGGAGCTGTTTTTT.

The chain carries TRBV6-1 and TRBJ1-4; TRBD1 might be the D (5 bases). Germline V gene data show CDR1 as MNHNS and CDR2 as SASEGT. The CDR3 runs to 14 residues. V lost 8 bases to trimming and J lost 6 bases, with 16 bases between them. CDR3 loop: CASAWNGGDEKLFF. The CDR3 coding sequence is TGTGCCAGCGCTTGGAATGGAGGGGATGAAAAACTGTTTTTT.

The rearrangement joins TRBV11-3 to TRBJ2-5; D gene unclear. Germline CDR1 SGHNT, CDR2 YENEEA. The CDR3 is 12 amino acids. Trimming took off 4 bases at V and 3 bases at J, with 6 bases between the two ends. In nucleotides, the CDR3 is TGTGCCAGCAGCTCACAAAAAGAGACCCAGTACTTC. Amino acid sequence: CASSSQKETQYF.

The count of this clone is one. The genes are TRBV18 and TRBJ1-1, with D hard to call. This CDR3 is 17 amino acids long. Trimming removed 3 bases at V and 1 base at J, with 18 bases between. Germline V gene lookup returns CDR1 KGHSH and CDR2 LQKENI. The CDR3 DNA is TGTGCCAGCTCACCGCCGACGCGGGCTAGCACGAACACTGAAGCTTTCTTT. Translated, it gives CASSPPTRASTNTEAFF.

The genes are TRBV5-1 and TRBJ2-3; D possibly uses TRBD1 or TRBD2 (6 bases each). Trimming took off 4 bases at V and 4 bases at J, with 10 bases between the two ends. Germline V lookup: CDR1 SGHRS, CDR2 YFSETQ. The length of the CDR3 is 13 residues. CDR3 residues: CASSRGAADTQYF. As DNA, the CDR3 is TGCGCCAGCAGCAGGGGGGCAGCAGATACGCAGTATTTT.

The chain employs TRBV28 and TRBJ2-7, with D unclear. This CDR3 contains 14 residues. Germline loops: CDR1 MDHEN, CDR2 SYDVKM. Trimming removed 2 bases at V and 0 bases at J, with 8 bases between. DNA of the CDR3: TGTGCCAGCAGTTTAGGCGTAGACTCCTACGAGCAGTACTTC. Its protein product is CASSLGVDSYEQYF.

The chain is built from TRBV10-3 and TRBJ2-2; D is perhaps TRBD1 or TRBD2 (5 bases each). Germline lookup yields CDR1 ENHRY and CDR2 SYGVKD. The CDR3 is 15 residues long. V was cut by 11 bases and J by 4 bases, with 20 bases left in between. CDR3 in amino acids: CASTVGLEGTGELFF. The DNA of the CDR3 is TGTGCCTCTACCGTGGGGCTAGAGGGCACCGGGGAGCTGTTTTTT.

About this clone: This same CDR3 is encoded by further DNA sequences in the sample. This chain links TRBV11-2 with TRBJ2-3, with D maybe TRBD1 (5 bases). The V gene's germline CDR1 is SGHAT and CDR2 FQNNGV. Trimming shortened V by 5 bases and J by 8 bases, and 8 bases separated the two germline ends. This CDR3 has 11 residues. The CDR3 coding sequence is TGTGCCAGCAGCCCCCAGGGTACGCAGTATTTT. Its translation is CASSPQGTQYF.

The CDR3 DNA reads TGTGCCAGCAGTGAAAGCACCAGAACCTACTCCTACGAGCAGTACTTC. As protein: CASSESTRTYSYEQYF. The rearrangement uses TRBV6-1 and TRBJ2-7; D gene ambiguous. The length of the CDR3 is 16 residues. Trimming left V 2 bases short and J 0 bases short, with 14 bases between. CDR1 MNHNS and CDR2 SASEGT come from the germline V gene.

The gene calls are TRBV28 and TRBJ1-4; TRBD1 is a possible D gene (6 bases). Germline CDR1 MDHEN, CDR2 SYDVKM. Trimming removed 6 bases from V and 2 bases from J, with 10 bases in between. The CDR3 consists of 14 residues. The CDR3 DNA sequence: TGTGCCAGCAGGTCAGGGGCCACTAATGAAAAACTGTTTTTT. This encodes CASRSGATNEKLFF. Using reference TRBV28 and TRBJ1-4 for the parts outside the CDR3, the full variable domain is DVKVTQSSRYLVKRTGEKVFLECVQDMDHENMFWYRQDPGLGLRLIYFSYDVKMKEKGDIPEGYSVSREKKERFSLILESASTNQTSMYLCASRSGATNEKLFFGSGTQLSVL.

As for this clone: Within the sample, other DNA sequences also encode this same CDR3. V usage is TRBV6-1 and J usage is TRBJ1-1, with D unclear. Germline V gene sequence: CDR1 MNHNS, CDR2 SASEGT. This CDR3 is built from 13 residues. V lost 4 bases, J lost 0 bases, and 6 bases lay in between. The CDR3 loop reads CASSGTLNTEAFF. For the CDR3, the DNA is TGTGCCAGCAGTGGTACATTGAACACTGAAGCTTTCTTT.

The CDR3: CASSYSGRLDTEAFF. The CDR3 region has the DNA TGTGCCAGCAGTTACTCCGGAAGATTGGACACTGAAGCTTTCTTT. The rearrangement links TRBV6-5 to TRBJ1-1; D is unresolved. Trimming shortened V by 0 bases and J by 3 bases, and 11 bases separated the two germline ends. There are 15 residues in the CDR3. From germline, CDR1 is MNHEY and CDR2 SVGAGI.

The chain carries TRBV29-1 and TRBJ2-3, with D maybe TRBD2 (5 bases). The germline CDR1 and CDR2 sequences are SQVTM and ANQGSEA. Trimming stripped 0 bases from V and 5 bases from J, with 6 bases between. This CDR3 comprises 12 residues. CDR3 sequence: CSVEEEGDTQYF. CDR3 sequence (DNA): TGCAGCGTTGAAGAAGAGGGAGATACGCAGTATTTT.

The chain employs TRBV14 and TRBJ2-6, with D perhaps given as TRBD1 or TRBD2 (6 bases each). Per the germline V gene, CDR1 is SGHDN and CDR2 is FVKESK. The V end was cut by 1 base, the J end by 4 bases, with 20 bases between. The CDR3 totals 19 residues. The CDR3 spells CASSQGRGGRATGANVLTF. CDR3 bases: TGTGCCAGCAGCCAAGGCAGAGGGGGGCGTGCTACCGGGGCCAACGTCCTGACTTTC.

The chain uses TRBV7-9 and TRBJ2-1, with 10 bases lining up with TRBD2. Looked up from germline, CDR1 is SEHNR and CDR2 is FQNEAQ (reference sequence). V lost 2 bases and J lost 0; bases outside the gene matches: 10. The CDR3 is 19 residues long. CDR3 sequence: CASSLNLAGVSSSYNEQFF. CDR3 nucleotide sequence: TGTGCCAGCAGCTTAAATCTAGCGGGAGTCTCGAGCTCCTACAATGAGCAGTTCTTC.

This chain joins TRBV10-3 and TRBJ1-6; 7 bases map to TRBD1. The CDR3 length is 13 residues. The germline V gene encodes CDR1 ENHRY and CDR2 SYGVKD. The V segment lost 8 bases and the J segment 5 bases; nucleotides outside the gene matches: 3. The CDR3 DNA reads TGTGCCATCGGGACAGCGAATAATTCACCCCTCCACTTT. This translates into CAIGTANNSPLHF.

The gene calls are TRBV18 and TRBJ2-2; D might be TRBD1 or TRBD2, each matching 6 bases. This CDR3 has 16 amino acids. Germline assignment: CDR1 KGHSH and CDR2 LQKENI. V dropped 2 bases and J dropped 2 bases, with 12 bases sitting between them. The CDR3 here is CASSPRGDPNTGELFF. The CDR3 DNA is TGTGCCAGCTCACCAAGGGGGGACCCCAACACCGGGGAGCTGTTTTTT.

A remark on this clone: Other nucleotide sequences from this sample produce the same CDR3. V is TRBV5-1 and J is TRBJ2-7, with D perhaps matching TRBD2 (6 bases). Trimming took off 2 bases at V and 3 bases at J, with 6 bases between the two ends. Germline values: CDR1 SGHRS, CDR2 YFSETQ. This CDR3 contains 12 residues. CDR3 region: CASSFGGYEQYF. For the CDR3, the DNA is TGCGCCAGCAGCTTCGGGGGCTACGAGCAGTACTTC.